A single T cell receptor (beta chain) is shown here with its context. This entry is derived from a study of blood T cell repertoires in COVID-19. Across the study: Collection of acute and convalescent COVID-19 samples took place in the United States, Italy and Spain. Sample material is recorded as cDNA or gDNA derived from T cells, B-cell-depleted T cells, or PBMCs.

Authors' analysis steps: Amplifying reference gene primers gave estimates of nucleated cell counts. Produced via immunoSEQ multiplex PCR; TCRdb's table is partial and in-frame only. The DNA was the basis for D and trimming; V, J and clone size are from that table. In the table there are 95,000 to 150,000 clones, roughly 78% of which are singletons. The V and J ends lost 4 bases and 6 bases respectively, with 21 bases between them. Germline lookup yields CDR1 MDHEN and CDR2 SYDVKM. CDR3 length: 16 residues. Sequencing used peripheral blood. V gene TRBV28 combines with J gene TRBJ2-5, with D maybe TRBD1 (6 bases). This TCR came from a man between 60 and 75 years old with active or convalescent COVID-19. In DNA, the CDR3 is TGTGCCAGCAGTTCCTCCTTAGGGGGAGCAAGGAAGACCCAGTACTTC. Translated: CASSSSLGGARKTQYF.